This T cell receptor (beta chain) is drawn from a study of blood T cell repertoires in COVID-19. Whole-study context: Samples representing acute and convalescent COVID-19 were sourced from the United States, Italy and Spain.

Sequenced by immunoSEQ multiplex PCR; TCRdb stores in-frame clones only, minus some. The sample has 200,000 to 250,000 clones, about 90% seen once. This clone was detected a few times. The sequence was obtained from a woman between 25 and 40 years old who had been exposed to COVID-19. Sequenced input: PBMCs or T cells enriched from blood (not recorded which).

The CDR3 sequence: CASSPLGGDNEKLFF. CDR3 coding DNA: TGTGCCAGCAGCCCCTTGGGGGGGGATAATGAAAAACTGTTTTTT. The chain recombines TRBV9 with TRBJ1-4; TRBD1 might be the D (5 bases). The CDR3 sequence is 15 residues long. Germline CDR1 reads SGDLS; CDR2 reads YYNGEE. Trimming removed 4 bases at V and 4 bases at J, with 14 bases between.